The entry below gives a single T cell receptor beta chain sequence along with its context. This record comes from a study of TIL therapy for anti-PD-1-resistant metastatic lung cancer. Time point in this sample: pre-treatment sample, taken before nivolumab and TIL therapy. This was the immunoSEQ v3 assay. The method was immunoSEQ multiplex PCR; TCRdb's version includes in-frame clones alone and lacks a portion of them. This repertoire shows 40,000 to 60,000 clones, 70% to 80% found once; its top ten account for about 5%. This CDR3 region has 14 residues. V was shortened by 7 bases and J by 2 bases, with 12 bases between the two germline ends. Per the germline V gene, CDR1 is SGHRS and CDR2 is YFSETQ.

The source material was blood, sampled at baseline. This TCR was sampled from a woman between 30 and 80 years old with non-small cell lung cancer. This chain joins TRBV5-1 and TRBJ2-2, with TRBD1 as a possible D gene (6 bases). CDR3 sequence: CASRQGTNTGELFF. CDR3 DNA: TGCGCCAGCCGCCAGGGGACCAACACCGGGGAGCTGTTTTTT. Together with reference TRBV5-1 and TRBJ2-2, the CDR3 gives the full variable domain: KAGVTQTPRYLIKTRGQQVTLSCSPISGHRSVSWYQQTPGQGLQFLFEYFSETQRNKGNFPGRFSGRQFSNSRSEMNVSTLELGDSALYLCASRQGTNTGELFFGEGSRLTVL.